This paragraph reports one TCR beta chain. The data belong to a study of control samples from healthy donors and cancer patients. The V end lost 6 bases, the J end lost 4 bases, and 16 bases lay between the germline ends. Per germline, CDR1 MNHNY and CDR2 SVGAGI (reference sequence). The CDR3 extends over 15 amino acids. Some clones are missing from TCRdb's copy, which holds only in-frame ones; the method was immunoSEQ multiplex PCR. The sample contains some 120,000 clones, over 85% of which appear only once. Sequencing input: blood. The chain joins TRBV6-6 to TRBJ1-5; D call uncertain. The clonotype originates from a man aged 25-45 years in good health. The CDR3 sequence is CASSLRPATNQPQHF. The DNA for the CDR3 is TGTGCCAGCAGCCTCCGCCCAGCAACAAATCAGCCCCAGCATTTT.